This T cell receptor beta chain was documented in a study of cytomegalovirus exposure and HLA in healthy donors. CDR1 and CDR2 (germline): LNHDA, SQIVND (reference sequence). Trimming cost V 10 bases and J 2 bases, with 12 bases left between them. The CDR3 is 13 residues long. In the PCR, 60 Vbeta and 13 Jbeta primers were used. Assay: immunoSEQ multiplex PCR; the TCRdb copy retains only in-frame clones and omits some. The profile shows nearly 110,000 clones, around three quarters of them singletons. The sequenced sample consisted of PBMCs. The sequence was collected from a boy under 18 in good health and CMV-seronegative. The chain employs TRBV19 and TRBJ1-5, with D possibly matching TRBD1 (6 bases). CDR3 nucleotide sequence: TGTGCCACCGCGAAGGGGGGCAATCAGCCCCAGCATTTT. Encoded protein: CATAKGGNQPQHF.